This is a list of T cell receptor beta chains from one sample in a study of CD8 T cells in ankylosing spondylitis. TCRdb re-derived calls from the 5' RACE reads in MiXCR, one entry per CDR3 protein. The table includes 300,000 to 350,000 distinct CDR3 sequences, under 15% detected once. Material for sequencing was blood, either unsorted or a sorted T cell fraction (not recorded which). The receptor source for this set is a male donor with ankylosing spondylitis or in good health (not recorded which). Each CDR3 is given with its conserved first and last residue. Fields, in order: J gene, D gene, clone size, V gene, CDR3 DNA, CDR3 protein. A D gene is named only where the DNA matches it firmly. Not every row has a clone size; where given, it reads once, few, many or a size class.

J: TRBJ2-1
D: TRBD2
size: NA
V: TRBV11-2
DNA: TGTGCCAGCAGCCAGCCTGGGACTAGCGGCCGCAATGAGCAGTTCTTC
CDR3: CASSQPGTSGRNEQFF

J: TRBJ2-3
D: TRBD2
size: NA
V: TRBV13
DNA: TGTGCCAGCAGCCCAACCGGGACTAGTGCCGATACGCAGTATTTT
CDR3: CASSPTGTSADTQYF

J: TRBJ2-5
D: TRBD2
size: NA
V: TRBV4-2
DNA: TGTGCCAGCAGCCAAGAACGGGGGGGCGGAGAGACCCAGTACTTC
CDR3: CASSQERGGGETQYF

J: TRBJ2-3
D: TRBD2
size: few
V: TRBV12-3/TRBV12-4
DNA: TGTGCCAGCAGAGATAGCGGGGCAGGCACAGATACGCAGTATTTT
CDR3: CASRDSGAGTDTQYF

J: TRBJ2-6
D: TRBD1
size: few
V: TRBV10-3
DNA: TGTGCCATCAGTGCGACAGGGCCCTCTGGGGCCAACGTCCTGACTTTC
CDR3: CAISATGPSGANVLTF

J: TRBJ2-7
D: NA
size: few
V: TRBV12-3/TRBV12-4
DNA: TGTGCCAGCAGCCCTAGATTCGGGGAGCAGTACTTC
CDR3: CASSPRFGEQYF

J: TRBJ2-6
D: NA
size: few
V: TRBV5-1
DNA: TGCGCCAGCAGCCCCGTTTTAGGGGCCAACGTCCTGACTTTC
CDR3: CASSPVLGANVLTF

J: TRBJ1-5
D: NA
size: many
V: TRBV10-2
DNA: TGCGCCAGCAGGGCGACAGGTAGCAACCAGCCCCAGCATTTT
CDR3: CASRATGSNQPQHF

J: TRBJ1-2
D: NA
size: NA
V: TRBV5-1
DNA: TGCGCCAGCAGCGGATTCCGGGACAAGAAATCCTATGGCTACACCTTC
CDR3: CASSGFRDKKSYGYTF

J: TRBJ1-3
D: TRBD1
size: few
V: TRBV12-5
DNA: TGTGCTAGTGGTTTAGACAGGGATAAAAACACCATATATTTT
CDR3: CASGLDRDKNTIYF

J: TRBJ1-3
D: NA
size: NA
V: TRBV5-1
DNA: TGCGCCAGCAGCTTGTCAGGCCAGCCGGACACCATATATTTT
CDR3: CASSLSGQPDTIYF

J: TRBJ1-1
D: NA
size: NA
V: TRBV20-1
DNA: TGCAGTGCTAGAGAAGAACAGTTGAACACTGAAGCTTTCTTT
CDR3: CSAREEQLNTEAFF

J: TRBJ1-5
D: NA
size: NA
V: TRBV4-1
DNA: TGCGCCAGCAGCCAAGAACTCCACGGGTACGGTCAGCCCCAGCATTTT
CDR3: CASSQELHGYGQPQHF

J: TRBJ2-1
D: TRBD1
size: NA
V: TRBV5-1
DNA: TGCGCCAGCACCCCTCCGAGGGGACAGAGGAATGAGCAGTTCTTC
CDR3: CASTPPRGQRNEQFF

J: TRBJ2-7
D: TRBD1
size: NA
V: TRBV9
DNA: TGTGCCAGCAGCCCGACAGGGTTCGACGAGCAGTACTTC
CDR3: CASSPTGFDEQYF

J: TRBJ1-2
D: NA
size: NA
V: TRBV9
DNA: TGTGCCAGCAGCGTCGGGGAAGGCTATGGCTACACCTTC
CDR3: CASSVGEGYGYTF

J: TRBJ2-3
D: NA
size: NA
V: TRBV7-8
DNA: TGTGCCAGCAGCTTTCGTAGGGTCCCAGATACGCAGTATTTT
CDR3: CASSFRRVPDTQYF

J: TRBJ1-6
D: TRBD1
size: NA
V: TRBV10-3
DNA: TGTGCCATCAGTGACCCGGGACAGGGATTAAATTCACCCCTCCACTTT
CDR3: CAISDPGQGLNSPLHF

J: TRBJ2-1
D: NA
size: few
V: TRBV14
DNA: TGTGCCAGCAGCCAAGACTTTTGGGGCAATGAGCAGTTCTTC
CDR3: CASSQDFWGNEQFF

J: TRBJ2-5
D: NA
size: few
V: TRBV3-1
DNA: TGTGCCAGCAGCCATAACAGCAACCAAGAGACCCAGTACTTC
CDR3: CASSHNSNQETQYF

J: TRBJ2-5
D: NA
size: NA
V: TRBV5-1
DNA: TGCGCCAGCAGCAGGGACAACAGTCAAGAGACCCAGTACTTC
CDR3: CASSRDNSQETQYF

J: TRBJ2-4
D: NA
size: NA
V: TRBV9
DNA: TGTGCCAGCAGCGTAGGGACAGACTTTAAAAACATTCAGTACTTC
CDR3: CASSVGTDFKNIQYF

J: TRBJ2-5
D: NA
size: many
V: TRBV7-9
DNA: TGTGCCAGCAGCCGGGTAGAGACCCAGTACTTC
CDR3: CASSRVETQYF

J: TRBJ1-6
D: NA
size: NA
V: TRBV10-3
DNA: TGTGCCATCAGTGAAGCCGAACCGAATTCACCCCTCCACTTT
CDR3: CAISEAEPNSPLHF

J: TRBJ1-1
D: NA
size: NA
V: TRBV7-9
DNA: TGTGCCAGCAGCTCCCGCTCAGGGGTTACTGAAGCTTTCTTT
CDR3: CASSSRSGVTEAFF

J: TRBJ1-4
D: NA
size: NA
V: TRBV15
DNA: TGTGCCACCAGCAGAGAAGGGGGGGAGGCTGAAAAACTGTTTTTT
CDR3: CATSREGGEAEKLFF

J: TRBJ2-7
D: NA
size: NA
V: TRBV25-1
DNA: TGTGCCAGCAGTCCCGGGCCACTCTCCTACGAGCAGTACTTC
CDR3: CASSPGPLSYEQYF

J: TRBJ2-2
D: NA
size: few
V: TRBV5-5
DNA: TGTGCCAGCAGCTTGATTCCAGGGAACACCGGGGAGCTGTTTTTT
CDR3: CASSLIPGNTGELFF

J: TRBJ2-7
D: TRBD2
size: few
V: TRBV20-1
DNA: TGCAGTGGGGCGGGCAAGCGGGGTAACTCCTACGAGCAGTACTTC
CDR3: CSGAGKRGNSYEQYF

J: TRBJ2-5
D: NA
size: NA
V: TRBV14
DNA: TGTGCCAGCAGCCAAGATCCTAGCTTCGAGACCCAGTACTTC
CDR3: CASSQDPSFETQYF

J: TRBJ1-5
D: NA
size: few
V: TRBV28
DNA: TGTGCCAGCAAAGGCAGTTGGGGAACGGTTAGCAATCAGCCCCAGCATTTT
CDR3: CASKGSWGTVSNQPQHF

J: TRBJ1-5
D: NA
size: few
V: TRBV5-1
DNA: TGCGCCAGCAGCAGCGGGCCTCCGGGGAATCAGCCCCAGCATTTT
CDR3: CASSSGPPGNQPQHF

J: TRBJ2-2
D: TRBD2
size: NA
V: TRBV10-2
DNA: TGCGCCAGCAGGGCTAGCGGGAGGGCCGTCTCAACCGGGGAGCTGTTTTTT
CDR3: CASRASGRAVSTGELFF

J: TRBJ2-1
D: TRBD2
size: few
V: TRBV19
DNA: TGTGCCAGTAGTATTGCTAGCGGGGATCATACCTCCTACAATGAGCAGTTCTTC
CDR3: CASSIASGDHTSYNEQFF

J: TRBJ2-1
D: TRBD1
size: few
V: TRBV6-1
DNA: TGTGCCAGCAGTGAGGGGACAGGGGGTAATGAGCAGTTCTTC
CDR3: CASSEGTGGNEQFF

J: TRBJ2-5
D: TRBD2
size: many
V: TRBV29-1
DNA: TGCAGCGTGGACCGGGGGGGAGAGACCCAGTACTTC
CDR3: CSVDRGGETQYF

J: TRBJ1-1
D: NA
size: few
V: TRBV3-1
DNA: TGTGCCAGCAGCCCTTCTGGGACAAACACTGAAGCTTTCTTT
CDR3: CASSPSGTNTEAFF

J: TRBJ2-7
D: TRBD2
size: NA
V: TRBV6-2/TRBV6-3
DNA: TGTGCCAGCAGTGCCCCTTTAGCGGGAGGCGTAGAGTACTTC
CDR3: CASSAPLAGGVEYF

J: TRBJ2-7
D: NA
size: few
V: TRBV2
DNA: TGTGCCAGCAATGGGCAGGGGATCCACGAGCAGTACTTC
CDR3: CASNGQGIHEQYF

J: TRBJ2-2
D: TRBD1
size: many
V: TRBV7-9
DNA: TGTGCCAGCAGCGCCGGGACAGGGGGGTCCGGGGAGCTGTTTTTT
CDR3: CASSAGTGGSGELFF

J: TRBJ2-1
D: TRBD2
size: few
V: TRBV25-1
DNA: TGTGCCAGCAGGGGGACTAGGAACTACAATGAGCAGTTCTTC
CDR3: CASRGTRNYNEQFF

J: TRBJ2-1
D: NA
size: few
V: TRBV5-1
DNA: TGCGCCAGCAGCTTATTGGGGCCGTACAATGAGCAGTTCTTC
CDR3: CASSLLGPYNEQFF

J: TRBJ1-5
D: TRBD1
size: NA
V: TRBV28
DNA: TGTGCCAGCAGTCCGGGACAGGCCGTGTTAGCCCAGCATTTT
CDR3: CASSPGQAVLAQHF

J: TRBJ2-3
D: NA
size: few
V: TRBV20-1
DNA: TGCAGTGCTAGAGCCCTGCTAACGGATACGCAGTATTTT
CDR3: CSARALLTDTQYF

J: TRBJ2-3
D: TRBD2
size: NA
V: TRBV5-5
DNA: TGTGCCAGCAGCATCATAGCGGGAGCTCTCCAGTATTTT
CDR3: CASSIIAGALQYF

J: TRBJ2-2
D: TRBD2
size: few
V: TRBV7-2
DNA: TGTGCCAGCAGCCAATCCATTAGGGGAGGGACCGGGGAGCTGTTTTTT
CDR3: CASSQSIRGGTGELFF

J: TRBJ2-2
D: NA
size: few
V: TRBV19
DNA: TGTGCCAGTAGTATCCCCGGGGGCACCGGGGAGCTGTTTTTT
CDR3: CASSIPGGTGELFF

J: TRBJ2-1
D: TRBD2
size: many
V: TRBV12-3/TRBV12-4
DNA: TGTGCCAGCAGTCGACCCAGCGGGAAGGCAAATGAGCAGTTCTTC
CDR3: CASSRPSGKANEQFF

J: TRBJ2-1
D: NA
size: few
V: TRBV12-3/TRBV12-4
DNA: TGTGCCAGCAGCCTATACCCACACTTCAATGAGCAGTTCTTC
CDR3: CASSLYPHFNEQFF

J: TRBJ2-1
D: TRBD2
size: NA
V: TRBV6-1
DNA: TGTGCCAGCAGTCGAAAGCGGGAGGGATACAATGAGCAGTTCTTC
CDR3: CASSRKREGYNEQFF

J: TRBJ1-1
D: NA
size: NA
V: TRBV5-1
DNA: TGCGCCAGCAGCCAGGACATCGTCACTGAAGCTTTCTTT
CDR3: CASSQDIVTEAFF

J: TRBJ2-7
D: NA
size: few
V: TRBV6-5
DNA: TGTGCCAGCAGCCGGACCGGGAACGAGCAGTACTTC
CDR3: CASSRTGNEQYF

J: TRBJ2-1
D: TRBD2
size: NA
V: TRBV24-1
DNA: TGTGCCACCAGTACGACCGCCGGGGGGGCCCGGGATGAGCAGTTCTTC
CDR3: CATSTTAGGARDEQFF

J: TRBJ1-1
D: TRBD1
size: NA
V: TRBV19
DNA: TGTGCCAGTAGGTCACGGACAGGAGACACTGAAGCTTTCTTT
CDR3: CASRSRTGDTEAFF

J: TRBJ2-5
D: NA
size: NA
V: TRBV11-2
DNA: TGTGCCAGCAGCTCCGTGGTAACTGGAGAGACCCAGTACTTC
CDR3: CASSSVVTGETQYF

J: TRBJ2-4
D: NA
size: NA
V: TRBV5-1
DNA: TGCGCCAGCAGCTTGGGTGCGGAAGGCAAAAACATTCAGTACTTC
CDR3: CASSLGAEGKNIQYF

J: TRBJ2-7
D: TRBD2
size: NA
V: TRBV20-1
DNA: TGCAGTGCCCTGGGACTAGCGGGGTTCTCCTACGAGCAGTACTTC
CDR3: CSALGLAGFSYEQYF

J: TRBJ1-1
D: TRBD1
size: NA
V: TRBV18
DNA: TGTGCCAGCTCACCAGGGACAGGGGATTCACTAGAAGCTTTCTTT
CDR3: CASSPGTGDSLEAFF

J: TRBJ2-1
D: TRBD2
size: few
V: TRBV20-1
DNA: TGCAGTGCACGATTTCAGCGGGAGCTCAATGAGCAGTTCTTC
CDR3: CSARFQRELNEQFF

J: TRBJ2-1
D: TRBD2
size: NA
V: TRBV6-1
DNA: TGTGCCAGCAAGCGGGAGGAAGGGTCCTACAATGAGCAGTTCTTC
CDR3: CASKREEGSYNEQFF